This entry features one TCR beta chain sequence. TCRdb keeps only in-frame clones here, not all; method: immunoSEQ multiplex PCR. This table holds hundreds of thousands of clones, roughly 84% found once. The treatment is: some 20 received Ad26.COV2.S at low or high dose, single or two shots; roughly 5 received placebo; per-sample allocation not given. Each sample was drawn 63 days after the first injection (of vaccine or placebo). Between the trimmed V and J ends, which lost 6 bases and 5 bases, there was a span of 7 bases. This CDR3 spans 11 amino acids. This specimen comes from a study of Ad26.COV2.S vaccination and SARS-CoV-2 variants.

This sequence joins TRBV12-3 or TRBV12-4 and TRBJ1-2; no definite D call. This sequence originates from a person between 18 and 65 years old who received the Ad26.COV2.S COVID-19 vaccine or a placebo. Sequencing was performed on peripheral blood, taken in a trial of Ad26.COV2.S vaccine versus placebo. The CDR3 coding sequence is TGTGCCAGCAGCGGGCCATATGGCTACACCTTC. Amino acid sequence: CASSGPYGYTF.